Presented here are 9 T cell receptor beta chains from one specimen sequenced in a study of vaccination effects on CD4 cells after COVID-19. Antigen-specific CD4+ T cell clonotypes were called by their expansion after viral peptide-pool culture in ViraFEST. Subsequent to roughly 9 days of culture, CD4+ T cells were isolated. Which antigens these TCRs recognize remains unknown. The table came from immunoSEQ multiplex PCR; TCRdb's copy has only in-frame clones and leaves some out. The sample shows roughly 61,000 clones, 81% of them seen only once. This specimen was CD4+ T cells from PBMCs cultured with HCoV-229E spike peptides, taken before COVID-19 vaccination. The origin of the receptors is a human donor who received a COVID-19 vaccine.

The rearrangement links TRBV6-5 to TRBJ2-5; D may be TRBD2 (7 bases). V gave up 6 bases and J gave up 7 bases, with 18 bases separating them. The CDR3 consists of 14 residues. CDR1 is MNHEY and CDR2 is SVGAGI in the germline V gene. CDR3 sequence (DNA): TGTGCCAGCAGCCACGGATCGGGGGGCCGGACCCAGTACTTC. Its translation is CASSHGSGGRTQYF.

This clone was seen once. The V call is TRBV25-1, the J call TRBJ2-1, with 7 bases that match TRBD2. Germline V gene sequence: CDR1 MGHDK, CDR2 SYGVNS. The V segment lost 2 bases and the J segment 4 bases; nucleotides outside the gene matches: 8. CDR3 length equals 16 residues. Here the CDR3 DNA reads TGTGCCAGCAGTGAAGGTTGGGGGGGAAATTACAATGAGCAGTTCTTC. Translated, it gives CASSEGWGGNYNEQFF.

This rearrangement joins TRBV27 to TRBJ2-2; maybe TRBD2 (5 bases). This CDR3 is built from 16 residues. The germline gives CDR1 MNHEY, CDR2 SMNVEV (reference sequence). Trimming stripped 5 bases from V and 3 bases from J, with 16 bases between. CDR3 nucleotide sequence: TGTGCCAGCAGTGGGAGTCGAGCGTCATACACCGGGGAGCTGTTTTTT. Translated: CASSGSRASYTGELFF.

J is TRBJ1-4 and V is TRBV4-3, with 9 bases that match TRBD1. The CDR3 is made up of 15 amino acids. CDR1 is LGHNA and CDR2 is YSLEER in the germline V gene. The J segment lost 4 bases and the V segment lost 2 bases, leaving 2 bases of the junction unmatched. The CDR3, as DNA: TGCGCCAGCAGCCAAAAGGGACAGGGTAATGAAAAACTGTTTTTT. Its translation: CASSQKGQGNEKLFF.

This rearrangement joins TRBV19 to TRBJ2-3; a weak D match, TRBD1 (5 bases). Germline lookup yields CDR1 LNHDA and CDR2 SQIVND (reference sequence). The V gene lost 3 bases and the J gene lost 0 bases, with 13 bases spanning the gap. The CDR3 length is 16 residues. CDR3 region: CASSMGRGYSTDTQYF. Here the CDR3 DNA reads TGTGCCAGTAGTATGGGAAGGGGATACAGCACAGATACGCAGTATTTT. The full variable domain, its missing parts supplied by reference TRBV19 and TRBJ2-3, is DGGITQSPKYLFRKEGQNVTLSCEQNLNHDAMYWYRQDPGQGLRLIYYSQIVNDFQKGDIAEGYSVSREKKESFPLTVTSAQKNPTAFYLCASSMGRGYSTDTQYFGPGTRLTVL.

The CDR3 sequence is CSVGEGSGTGELFF. CDR3 in DNA: TGCAGCGTTGGAGAAGGGTCGGGCACCGGGGAGCTGTTTTTT. The chain links TRBV29-1 to TRBJ2-2, with D uncertain. CDR3 length: 14 residues. V was shortened by 4 bases and J by 4 bases, with 13 bases between the two germline ends. Germline values: CDR1 SQVTM, CDR2 ANQGSEA.

The chain uses TRBV6-5 and TRBJ1-2; 7 bases align to TRBD1. The ends lost 6 bases at V and 3 bases at J; junction bases unmatched: 7. Germline-derived CDR1 and CDR2 are MNHEY and SVGAGI. CDR3 length: 14 amino acids. The CDR3 spells CASRQPTGHYGYTF. The CDR3 region has the DNA TGTGCCAGCAGGCAACCGACAGGGCACTATGGCTACACCTTC.

This clone occurred once. This rearrangement joins TRBV30 to TRBJ1-4, with 9 bases fitting TRBD1. J gave up 2 bases and V 1 base, and 17 bases lay outside the gene matches. Germline lookup yields CDR1 GTSNPN and CDR2 SVGIG (reference sequence). The CDR3 is made up of 20 amino acids. DNA of the CDR3: TGTGCCTGGAGTGGAAATGCCTGGACAGGGGAGGGAGGCACTAATGAAAAACTGTTTTTT. This codes for CAWSGNAWTGEGGTNEKLFF.

This clone was observed a single time. The chain combines TRBV6-5 with TRBJ1-1, with TRBD1 as a possible D gene (6 bases). The CDR3 has 14 amino acids. The germline CDR1 and CDR2 sequences are MNHEY and SVGAGI. Trimming left V 6 bases short and J 1 base short, with 12 bases between. DNA for the CDR3: TGTGCCAGCAGGAAGGACAGACCGAACACTGAAGCTTTCTTT. Encoded protein: CASRKDRPNTEAFF.